This T cell receptor (beta chain) was sequenced during a study of blood T cell repertoires in COVID-19. The overall study: Samples came from the United States, Italy and Spain, spanning acute and convalescent COVID-19. T cells, B-cell-depleted T cells, or PBMCs provided the cDNA or gDNA that served as material.

As originally analysed: For nucleated cells, counts were estimated from reference gene primer amplification. Profiling relied on immunoSEQ multiplex PCR, and the TCRdb table lists in-frame clones only, not all of them. Clonal size and the V and J genes are those of that table, whereas D and trimming came from the DNA. The sample gives some 400,000 clones, around 90% of which show up once; 3% is in the top ten. The germline V gene encodes CDR1 KGHDR and CDR2 SFDVKD. Trimming took 7 bases from V and 1 from J, leaving 19 bases between them. The CDR3 is 16 residues long. This clonotype originated in a human donor in a cohort sampled during active COVID-19. The specimen was peripheral blood. The chain is built from TRBV24-1 and TRBJ2-7, with D tentatively TRBD1 (5 bases). The CDR3 bases are TGTGCCACCAGACTCGCGGAAGGGGCGGCTTCCTACGAGCAGTACTTC. This sequence encodes CATRLAEGAASYEQYF.